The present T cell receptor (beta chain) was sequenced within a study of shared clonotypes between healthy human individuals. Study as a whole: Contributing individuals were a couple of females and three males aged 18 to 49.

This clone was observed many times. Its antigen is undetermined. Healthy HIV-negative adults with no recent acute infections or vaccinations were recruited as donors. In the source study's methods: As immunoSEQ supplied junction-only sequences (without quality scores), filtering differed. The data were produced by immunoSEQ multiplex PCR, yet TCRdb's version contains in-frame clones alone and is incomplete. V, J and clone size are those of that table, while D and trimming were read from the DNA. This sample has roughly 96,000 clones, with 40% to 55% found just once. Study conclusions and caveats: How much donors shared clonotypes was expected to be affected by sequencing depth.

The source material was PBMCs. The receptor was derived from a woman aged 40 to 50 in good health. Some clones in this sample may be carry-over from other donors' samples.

The CDR3 sequence is CASQGAETQYF. CDR3 sequence (DNA): TGTGCCAGCCAGGGGGCCGAGACCCAGTACTTC. The chain combines TRBV30 with TRBJ2-5; TRBD1 agrees at 8 bases. V lost 8 bases, J lost 5 bases, and 4 bases stayed unmatched. Germline CDR1 reads GTSNPN; CDR2 reads SVGIG (reference sequence). CDR3 length: 11 residues.